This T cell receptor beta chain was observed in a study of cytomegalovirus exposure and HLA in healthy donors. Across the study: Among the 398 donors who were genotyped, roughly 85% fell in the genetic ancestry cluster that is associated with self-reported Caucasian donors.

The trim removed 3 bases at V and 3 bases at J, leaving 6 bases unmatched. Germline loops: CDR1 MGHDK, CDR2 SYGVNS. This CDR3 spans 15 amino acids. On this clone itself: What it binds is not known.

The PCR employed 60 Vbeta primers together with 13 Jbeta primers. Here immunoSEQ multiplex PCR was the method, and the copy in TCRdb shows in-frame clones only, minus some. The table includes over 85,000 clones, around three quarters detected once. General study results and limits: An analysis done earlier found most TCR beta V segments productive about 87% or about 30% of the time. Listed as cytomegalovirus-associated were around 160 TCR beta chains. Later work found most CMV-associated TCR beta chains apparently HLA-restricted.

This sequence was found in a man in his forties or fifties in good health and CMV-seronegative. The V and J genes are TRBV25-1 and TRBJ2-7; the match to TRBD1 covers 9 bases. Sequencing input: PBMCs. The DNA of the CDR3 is TGTGCCAGCAGTGATTTGGACAGGGGAGACTACGAGCAGTACTTC. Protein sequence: CASSDLDRGDYEQYF.